Sequencing of this TCR beta chain was carried out in a study of early T cells in non-severe SARS-CoV-2 infection. TCRdb reprocessed the 5' RACE reads with MiXCR, giving one entry per CDR3 protein. The sample consists of tens of thousands of distinct CDR3 sequences, 15% to 20% of them appearing once. The germline V gene encodes CDR1 DFQATT and CDR2 SNEGSKA (reference sequence). V was cut by 3 bases and J by 3 bases, with 12 bases left in between. The CDR3 extends over 13 amino acids. This clonotype occurred many times. The chain is built from TRBV20-1 and TRBJ2-7, with D possibly TRBD1 on 5 matching bases. This clonotype was sampled from an adult who was a healthcare worker with PCR-confirmed SARS-CoV-2 infection or an uninfected control (not recorded which). This specimen consisted of whole blood, obtained at baseline. The CDR3 DNA follows: TGCAGTGCTAGGCCAGGGCTCCTCTACGAGCAGTACTTC. This encodes CSARPGLLYEQYF.